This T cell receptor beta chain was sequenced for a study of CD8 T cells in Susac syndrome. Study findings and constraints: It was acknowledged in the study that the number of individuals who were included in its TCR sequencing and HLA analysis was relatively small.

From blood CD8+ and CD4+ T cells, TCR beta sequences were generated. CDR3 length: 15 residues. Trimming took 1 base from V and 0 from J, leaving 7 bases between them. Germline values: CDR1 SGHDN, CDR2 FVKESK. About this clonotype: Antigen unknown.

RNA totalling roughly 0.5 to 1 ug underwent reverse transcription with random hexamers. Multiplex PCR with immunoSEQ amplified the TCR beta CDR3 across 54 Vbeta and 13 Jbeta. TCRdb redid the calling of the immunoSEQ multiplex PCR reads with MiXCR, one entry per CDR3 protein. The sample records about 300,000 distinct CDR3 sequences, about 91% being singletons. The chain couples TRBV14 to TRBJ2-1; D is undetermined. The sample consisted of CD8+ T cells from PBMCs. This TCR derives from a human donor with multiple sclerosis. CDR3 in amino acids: CASSQGLSSYNEQFF. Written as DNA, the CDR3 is TGTGCCAGCAGCCAAGGGCTTTCCTCCTACAATGAGCAGTTCTTC.